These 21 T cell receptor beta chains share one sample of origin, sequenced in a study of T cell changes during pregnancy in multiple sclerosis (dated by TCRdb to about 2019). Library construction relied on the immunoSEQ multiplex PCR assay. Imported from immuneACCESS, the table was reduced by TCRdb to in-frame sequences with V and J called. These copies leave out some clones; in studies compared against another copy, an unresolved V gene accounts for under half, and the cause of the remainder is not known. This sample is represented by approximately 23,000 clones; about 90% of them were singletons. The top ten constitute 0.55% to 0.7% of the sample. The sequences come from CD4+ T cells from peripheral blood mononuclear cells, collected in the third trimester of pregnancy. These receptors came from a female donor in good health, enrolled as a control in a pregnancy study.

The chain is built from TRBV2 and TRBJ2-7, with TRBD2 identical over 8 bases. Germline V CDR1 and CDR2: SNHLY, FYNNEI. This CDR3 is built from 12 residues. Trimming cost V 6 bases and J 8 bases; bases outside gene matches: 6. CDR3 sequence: CASRTGLAKQYF. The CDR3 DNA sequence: TGTGCCAGCAGGACCGGACTAGCAAAGCAGTACTTC.

This chain's CDR3 is CASSLNRGLSYTF. CDR3 DNA: TGTGCCAGCAGTTTAAACAGGGGGCTGAGCTACACCTTC. This chain links TRBV28 with TRBJ1-2; TRBD1 agrees at 9 bases. The germline V gene has CDR1 MDHEN and CDR2 SYDVKM. Unmatched junction bases numbered 4, after V lost 2 bases and J lost 9 bases. This CDR3 spans 13 amino acids.

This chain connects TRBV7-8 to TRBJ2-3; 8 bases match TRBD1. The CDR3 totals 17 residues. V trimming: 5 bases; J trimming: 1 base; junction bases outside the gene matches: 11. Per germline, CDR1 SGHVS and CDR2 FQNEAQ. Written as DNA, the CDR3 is TGTGCCAGCAGCCTCCTCCGGGACAGGCGACGCACAGATACGCAGTATTTT. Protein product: CASSLLRDRRRTDTQYF.

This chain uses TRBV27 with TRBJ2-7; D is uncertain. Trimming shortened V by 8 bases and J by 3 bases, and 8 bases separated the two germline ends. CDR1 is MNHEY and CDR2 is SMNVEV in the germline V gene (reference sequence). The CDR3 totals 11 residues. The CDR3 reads CASSGDYEQYF. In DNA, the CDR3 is TGTGCCAGCTCTGGAGACTACGAGCAGTACTTC.

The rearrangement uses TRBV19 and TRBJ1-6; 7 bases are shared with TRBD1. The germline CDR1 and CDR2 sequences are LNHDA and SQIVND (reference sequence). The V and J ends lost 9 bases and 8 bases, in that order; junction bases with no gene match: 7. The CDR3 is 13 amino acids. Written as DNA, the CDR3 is TGTGCCAGCCAAGACAGGGTTGATTCACCCCTCCACTTT. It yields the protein CASQDRVDSPLHF.

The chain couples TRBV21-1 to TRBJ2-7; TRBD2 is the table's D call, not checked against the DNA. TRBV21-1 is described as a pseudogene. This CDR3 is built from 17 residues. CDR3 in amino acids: CASSKKGRTSGSYEQYF. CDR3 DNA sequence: TGTGCCAGCAGCAAAAAAGGCCGGACTAGCGGCTCCTACGAGCAGTACTTC.

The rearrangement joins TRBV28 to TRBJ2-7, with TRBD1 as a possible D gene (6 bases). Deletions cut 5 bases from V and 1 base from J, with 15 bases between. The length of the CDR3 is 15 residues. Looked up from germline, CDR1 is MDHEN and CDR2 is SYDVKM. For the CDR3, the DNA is TGTGCCAGCAGTCTGACAGGACGGACTTCCTACGAGCAGTACTTC. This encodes CASSLTGRTSYEQYF.

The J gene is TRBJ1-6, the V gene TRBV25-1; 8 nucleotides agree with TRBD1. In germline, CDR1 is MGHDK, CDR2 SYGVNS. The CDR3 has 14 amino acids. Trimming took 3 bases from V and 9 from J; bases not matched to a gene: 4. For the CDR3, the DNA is TGTGCCAGCAGTGAGGACAGGGTGCCTTCACCCCTCCACTTT. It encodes CASSEDRVPSPLHF.

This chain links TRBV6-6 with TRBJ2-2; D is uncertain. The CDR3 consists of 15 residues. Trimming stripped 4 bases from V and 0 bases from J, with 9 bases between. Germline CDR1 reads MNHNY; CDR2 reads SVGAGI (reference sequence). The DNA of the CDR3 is TGTGCCAGCAGTTCCGCCGACACGAACACCGGGGAGCTGTTTTTT. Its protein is CASSSADTNTGELFF.

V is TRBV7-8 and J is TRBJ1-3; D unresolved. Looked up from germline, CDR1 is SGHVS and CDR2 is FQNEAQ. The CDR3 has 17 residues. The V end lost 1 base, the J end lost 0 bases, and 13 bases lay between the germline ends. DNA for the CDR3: TGTGCCAGCAGCTTAGGGTTCCCGGAGGGCTCTGGAAACACCATATATTTT. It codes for CASSLGFPEGSGNTIYF. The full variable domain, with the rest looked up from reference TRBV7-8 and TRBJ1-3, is GAGVSQSPRYKVAKRGQDVALRCDPISGHVSLFWYQQALGQGPEFLTYFQNEAQLDKSGLPSDRFFAERPEGSVSTLKIQRTQQEDSAVYLCASSLGFPEGSGNTIYFGEGSWLTVV.

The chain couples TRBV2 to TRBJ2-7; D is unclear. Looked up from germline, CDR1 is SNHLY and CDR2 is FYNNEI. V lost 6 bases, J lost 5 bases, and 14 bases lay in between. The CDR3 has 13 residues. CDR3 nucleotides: TGTGCCAGCAGGGCCACCCTGGGCGACGAGCAGTACTTC. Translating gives CASRATLGDEQYF.

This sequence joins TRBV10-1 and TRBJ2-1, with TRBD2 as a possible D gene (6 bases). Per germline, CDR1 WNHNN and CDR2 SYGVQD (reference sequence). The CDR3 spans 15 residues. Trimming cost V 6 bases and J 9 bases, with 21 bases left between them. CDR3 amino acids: CASSRKRDFSSEQFF. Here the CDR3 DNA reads TGCGCCAGCAGCCGGAAACGGGACTTCTCTTCTGAGCAGTTCTTC.

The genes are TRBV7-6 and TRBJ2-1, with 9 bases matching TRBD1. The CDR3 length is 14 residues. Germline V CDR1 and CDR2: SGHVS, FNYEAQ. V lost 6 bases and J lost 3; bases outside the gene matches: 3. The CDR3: CASSRDRDYNEQFF. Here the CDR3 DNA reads TGTGCCAGCAGTAGGGACAGGGACTACAATGAGCAGTTCTTC.

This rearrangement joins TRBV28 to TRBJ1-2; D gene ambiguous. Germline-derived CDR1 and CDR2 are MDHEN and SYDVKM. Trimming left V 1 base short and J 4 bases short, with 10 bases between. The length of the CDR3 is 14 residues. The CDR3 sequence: CASSLSSLGYGYTF. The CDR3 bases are TGTGCCAGCAGTTTATCCTCGCTAGGCTATGGCTACACCTTC.

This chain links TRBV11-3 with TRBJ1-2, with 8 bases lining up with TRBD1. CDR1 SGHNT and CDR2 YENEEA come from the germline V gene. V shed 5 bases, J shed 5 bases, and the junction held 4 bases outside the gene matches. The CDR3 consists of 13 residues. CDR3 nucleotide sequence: TGTGCCAGCAGCCCACAGGGGGGGTATGGCTACACCTTC. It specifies CASSPQGGYGYTF.

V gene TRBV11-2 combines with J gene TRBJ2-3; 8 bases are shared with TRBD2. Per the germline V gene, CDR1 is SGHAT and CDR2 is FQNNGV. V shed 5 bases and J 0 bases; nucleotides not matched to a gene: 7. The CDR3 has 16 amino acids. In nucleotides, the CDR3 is TGTGCCAGCAGCCGAGCGGGAGAATTTAGCACAGATACGCAGTATTTT. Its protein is CASSRAGEFSTDTQYF.

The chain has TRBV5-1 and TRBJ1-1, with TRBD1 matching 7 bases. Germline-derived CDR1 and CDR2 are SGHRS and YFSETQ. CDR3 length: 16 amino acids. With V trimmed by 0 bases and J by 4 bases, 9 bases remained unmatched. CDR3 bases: TGCGCCAGCAGCTTGGCTGCAGGGGGTCTGAGCACTGAAGCTTTCTTT. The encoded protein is CASSLAAGGLSTEAFF.

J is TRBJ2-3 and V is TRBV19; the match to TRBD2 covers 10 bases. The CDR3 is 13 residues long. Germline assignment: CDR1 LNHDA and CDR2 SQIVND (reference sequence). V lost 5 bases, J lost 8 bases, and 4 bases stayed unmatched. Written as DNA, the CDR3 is TGTGCCAGTAGTCCGTTAGCGGGGGGTACGCAGTATTTT. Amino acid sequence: CASSPLAGGTQYF. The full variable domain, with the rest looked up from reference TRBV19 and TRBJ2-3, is DGGITQSPKYLFRKEGQNVTLSCEQNLNHDAMYWYRQDPGQGLRLIYYSQIVNDFQKGDIAEGYSVSREKKESFPLTVTSAQKNPTAFYLCASSPLAGGTQYFGPGTRLTVL.

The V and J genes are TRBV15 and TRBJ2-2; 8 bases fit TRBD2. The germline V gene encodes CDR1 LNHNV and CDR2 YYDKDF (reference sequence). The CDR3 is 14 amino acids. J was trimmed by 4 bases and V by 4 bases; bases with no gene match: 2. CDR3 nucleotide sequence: TGTGCCACCAGCACCCTAGCGGGCACCGGGGAGCTGTTTTTT. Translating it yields CATSTLAGTGELFF.

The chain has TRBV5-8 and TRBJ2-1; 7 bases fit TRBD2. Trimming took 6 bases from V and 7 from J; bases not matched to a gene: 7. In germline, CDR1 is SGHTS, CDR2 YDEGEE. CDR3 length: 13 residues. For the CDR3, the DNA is TGTGCCAGCATCGGCGGGGGAAAGAATGAGCAGTTCTTC. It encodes CASIGGGKNEQFF.

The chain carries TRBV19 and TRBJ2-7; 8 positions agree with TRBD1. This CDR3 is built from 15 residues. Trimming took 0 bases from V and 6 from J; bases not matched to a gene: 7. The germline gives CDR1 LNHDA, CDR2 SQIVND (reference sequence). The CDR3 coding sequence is TGTGCCAGTAGTATAGAATCGTCACAGGGGGTCGAGCAGTACTTC. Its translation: CASSIESSQGVEQYF.